This note documents a single T cell receptor (beta chain) sequence. Source study methods: Reference gene primer amplification gave nucleated cell count estimates. Method: immunoSEQ multiplex PCR; TCRdb's copy keeps in-frame clones and lacks some. That table gives V, J and clone size, and the DNA gave D and trimming. The sample shows roughly 100,000 clones, about 87% of them seen only once. The entry originates in a study of blood T cell repertoires in COVID-19. The wider study: The United States, Italy and Spain were the sources of the acute and convalescent COVID-19 samples. The cDNA or gDNA used as material had been derived from T cells, B-cell-depleted T cells, or PBMCs.

Trimming took 4 bases from V and 1 from J, leaving 15 bases between them. The length of the CDR3 is 15 residues. From germline, CDR1 is SGDLS and CDR2 YYNGEE. V usage is TRBV9 and J usage is TRBJ2-7; the D gene is possibly TRBD1 (6 bases). Sequenced sample: peripheral blood. The origin of this receptor is a human donor in a cohort sampled during active or convalescent COVID-19. CDR3 residues: CASSPLAGTSYEQYF. The DNA for the CDR3 is TGTGCCAGCAGCCCGCTCGCCGGGACATCCTACGAGCAGTACTTC.